Shown below are 3 T cell receptor beta chains from a single sample sequenced in a study of technical replicates of blood from four donors. Some clones are missing from TCRdb's copy, which holds only in-frame ones; the method was immunoSEQ multiplex PCR. In the table there are 95,000 or so clones, 85% to 95% of which are singletons. Specimen: T cells isolated from PBMCs. The source is a human donor in good health.

This rearrangement joins TRBV5-1 to TRBJ1-5; D uncertain. V lost 4 bases, J lost 0 bases, and 17 bases lay in between. This CDR3 is 17 amino acids long. Germline V lookup: CDR1 SGHRS, CDR2 YFSETQ. The CDR3 loop reads CASSLSGSPFSNQPQHF. The CDR3 DNA follows: TGCGCCAGCAGCCTTTCCGGGTCCCCTTTTAGCAATCAGCCCCAGCATTTT.

CDR3 loop: CASSPGLAGDEQYF. The CDR3 bases are TGTGCCAGCAGCCCGGGACTAGCGGGCGACGAGCAGTACTTC. The J gene is TRBJ2-7, the V gene TRBV7-3; 12 positions agree with TRBD2. CDR3 length equals 14 residues. Germline V gives CDR1 SGHTA, CDR2 FQGTGA. After removal of 5 bases from V and 5 bases from J, the junction contained 4 bases not matched to a gene.

This chain joins TRBV4-1 and TRBJ2-5; 8 bases align to TRBD1. V trimming: 1 base; J trimming: 5 bases; junction bases outside the gene matches: 0. CDR3 length: 13 amino acids. The germline CDR1 and CDR2 sequences are MGHRA and YSYEKL. The CDR3 loop is CASSQGQGETQYF. In DNA, the CDR3 is TGCGCCAGCAGCCAAGGACAGGGGGAGACCCAGTACTTC.